The rows below give T cell receptor beta chains drawn from one sample of a study of cytomegalovirus exposure and HLA in healthy donors. Sequenced by immunoSEQ multiplex PCR; TCRdb stores in-frame clones only, minus some. The sample lists about 140,000 clones; 82% were seen once. Material: PBMCs. The receptors derive from a male donor in good health and CMV-seronegative. CDR3s include the opening cysteine and the closing phenylalanine or tryptophan. Clone size is not always given. Where it is, it says once, few, many or a class for expanded clones.

v_call clone_size cdr3_aa
TRBV5-1 - CASSLGLAGTNTGELFF
TRBV6-1 - CASSEGGGGYEQYF
TRBV9 - CASSPSTGLLEQYF
TRBV21-1 - CASSKGRLRLYNEQFF
TRBV11-2 - CASSLLGLAGFTYEQYF
TRBV19 once CATSGYTGELFF
TRBV10-3 - CAISGDRGRETQYF
TRBV2 - CASTSTDTQYF
TRBV13 - CASSLRDSWSGANVLTF
TRBV7-4 - CASSSSRRVGSGELFF
TRBV6-5 - CASSYTLQGEGTEAFF
TRBV5-1 - CASSLAGAGNYNEQFF
TRBV10-3 - CAISESGGGVLGGREQYF
TRBV30 - CAWGTYAGTRSTYEQYF
TRBV5-6 few CASSSLTGDYGYTF
TRBV5-4 - CASSLRDSYEQYF
TRBV7-9 few CASILGLMNTEAFF
TRBV7-3 - CASSLGLAGENEQFF
TRBV6-5 - CASTPRGLSYEQYF
TRBV7-9 - CASSLPPGQGYEQYF
TRBV29-1 - CSVPGQTNYGYTF
TRBV11-3 once CASSKGRGDKADTQYF
TRBV6-4 - CASSQDVQETQYF
TRBV28 - CASSFRGRTSYEQYF
TRBV10-3 - CAISESNGVGAFF
TRBV6-6 - CASSSLGTSPYNEQFF
TRBV7-2 - CASTPRGGSDQPQHF
TRBV6-5 - CASSYSEGGETQYF